The 11 T cell receptor beta chains below were found in one sample sequenced in a study of response to subunit inactivated influenza vaccine. TCRdb fed the RT-PCR reads into MiXCR, producing one record per CDR3 protein. The table lists roughly 670,000 distinct CDR3 sequences, 12% to 15% of them singletons, with 6% to 9.5% in the top ten. The material sequenced was PBMCs from blood, taken about 14 days before vaccination. These receptors came from a man aged 50-59 years who received an inactivated influenza vaccine.

In its sample, this clonotype was seen a few times. The CDR3 sequence: CASSFLAVRTGVEQYF. The CDR3 DNA reads as TGTGCCAGCAGCTTCCTAGCGGTCAGGACAGGGGTCGAGCAGTACTTC. The rearrangement uses TRBV5-6 and TRBJ2-7, with 9 bases lining up with TRBD1. This CDR3 has 16 residues. Germline V lookup: CDR1 SGHDT, CDR2 YYEEEE. Trimming at V came to 2 bases and at J to 6 bases, leaving 12 bases not matched to a gene.

This rearrangement joins TRBV7-2 to TRBJ2-1, with D perhaps TRBD2 (6 bases). V lost 5 bases, J lost 10 bases, and 18 bases lay in between. The CDR3 length is 14 residues. The germline CDR1 and CDR2 sequences are SGHTA and FQGNSA. In DNA, the CDR3 is TGTGCCAGCAGCGCGGGACCGGCTTCCAGAGAGCAGTTCTTC. Encoded protein: CASSAGPASREQFF.

This clonotype appeared a few times. The V gene is TRBV10-3, the J gene TRBJ1-6; no definite D call. The ends were cut back, 7 bases at V and 6 bases at J, with 13 bases in the middle. Germline CDR1 reads ENHRY; CDR2 reads SYGVKD. This CDR3 has 14 residues. This CDR3 is CAINPDGSNSPLHF. CDR3 nucleotide sequence: TGTGCCATCAATCCAGACGGAAGTAATTCACCCCTCCACTTT.

This clonotype was picked up a small number of times. The chain links TRBV7-2 to TRBJ2-1, with 7 bases lining up with TRBD1. Germline-derived CDR1 and CDR2 are SGHTA and FQGNSA. J was trimmed by 3 bases and V by 3 bases; bases with no gene match: 5. The CDR3 totals 15 residues. CDR3: CASSFDRAIYNEQFF. The CDR3 DNA reads TGTGCCAGCAGCTTCGACAGGGCGATCTACAATGAGCAGTTCTTC. The full variable domain, with the rest looked up from reference TRBV7-2 and TRBJ2-1, is GAGVSQSPSNKVTEKGKDVELRCDPISGHTALYWYRQSLGQGLEFLIYFQGNSAPDKSGLPSDRFSAERTGGSVSTLTIQRTQQEDSAVYLCASSFDRAIYNEQFFGPGTRLTVL.

This chain uses TRBV7-6 with TRBJ1-6; D is unresolved. This CDR3 region has 13 residues. V was pared by 4 bases and J by 4 bases, with 5 bases between. Germline V lookup: CDR1 SGHVS, CDR2 FNYEAQ. Written as DNA, the CDR3 is TGTGCCAGCAGCTCGGAGTATAATTCACCCCTCCACTTT. It encodes CASSSEYNSPLHF.

This chain uses TRBV11-2 with TRBJ2-2, with TRBD2 as a possible D gene (5 bases). CDR1 and CDR2 from the germline V gene are SGHAT and FQNNGV. This CDR3 comprises 19 residues. V shed 3 bases and J shed 0 bases, with 20 bases lying between them. The CDR3 region has the DNA TGTGCCAGCAGCTTTCTCACAAGGAGGTCCCTCGCGAACACCGGGGAGCTGTTTTTT. Its protein is CASSFLTRRSLANTGELFF.

This clonotype was found a few times. The chain is built from TRBV11-2 and TRBJ2-5; no definite D call. Looked up from germline, CDR1 is SGHAT and CDR2 is FQNNGV. The CDR3 is 14 residues long. Deletions cut 5 bases from V and 4 bases from J, with 14 bases between. Here the CDR3 reads CASSHGRNIETQYF. As DNA, the CDR3 is TGTGCCAGCAGCCACGGTCGGAATATAGAGACCCAGTACTTC.

A few counts support this clonotype. The rearrangement uses TRBV12-3 or TRBV12-4 and TRBJ2-7; D is perhaps TRBD2 (6 bases). The CDR3 loop spans 14 amino acids. Trimming shortened V by 6 bases and J by 0 bases, and 12 bases separated the two germline ends. The chain's CDR3 is CASRPRDFSYEQYF. CDR3 nucleotides: TGTGCCAGCAGACCAAGGGACTTCTCCTACGAGCAGTACTTC.

The sample holds many counts of this clonotype. For the CDR3, the DNA is TGCGCCAGCAGCTTGGCCAAAGGCAGGGGGTTCCACTACGAGCAGTACTTC. Translating it yields CASSLAKGRGFHYEQYF. This sequence joins TRBV5-1 and TRBJ2-7; 7 bases align to TRBD1. In germline, CDR1 is SGHRS, CDR2 YFSETQ. Unmatched junction bases numbered 12, after V lost 0 bases and J lost 3 bases. CDR3 size: 17 residues.

This clonotype was detected only a few times. This chain uses TRBV7-9 with TRBJ2-1; TRBD2 matches at 12 bases. Trimming at V came to 5 bases and at J to 7 bases, leaving 9 bases not matched to a gene. This CDR3 region has 16 residues. The germline gives CDR1 SEHNR, CDR2 FQNEAQ (reference sequence). CDR3 loop: CASSTTSGRFRNEQFF. DNA of the CDR3: TGTGCCAGCAGCACAACTAGCGGGAGGTTTAGAAATGAGCAGTTCTTC.

This clonotype was observed a handful of times. The chain uses TRBV4-3 and TRBJ2-2; 9 nucleotides agree with TRBD2. CDR3 length: 19 amino acids. J gave up 1 base and V 0 bases, and 9 bases lay outside the gene matches. Per germline, CDR1 LGHNA and CDR2 YSLEER. CDR3 bases: TGCGCCAGCAGCCAAGATAATCCAGCGGGGGGCTGGAACACCGGGGAGCTGTTTTTT. Amino acids: CASSQDNPAGGWNTGELFF.